This is a list of T cell receptor beta chains from one sample in a study of graft-versus-host responses after intestinal transplantation. Produced via immunoSEQ multiplex PCR; TCRdb's table is partial and in-frame only. The top ten clones hold approximately 0.87% of a sample with 20,000 or so clones, approximately 85% of them seen once. Sequences were derived from PBMCs, sampled more than 450 days after intestinal transplant. These receptor sequences come from a human patient who received an intestinal transplant, so some T cells may come from the graft donor. Each CDR3 is given with its conserved first and last residue. Each record gives: clone size, D gene, J gene, V gene, CDR3 DNA, CDR3 protein. The D gene is left open where the match is weak. Where a row states a size, it is once, few, many or the class of an expanded clone; other rows omit it.

>-|-|TRBJ2-3|TRBV28
TGTGCCAGCAGCCTAGAATTAACTTCTCTATCAGATACGCAGTATTTT
CASSLELTSLSDTQYF
>-|-|TRBJ2-7|TRBV2
TGTGCCAGCAGCCCACAGGGCCCGGCCTACGAGCAGTACTTC
CASSPQGPAYEQYF
>-|TRBD2|TRBJ2-1|TRBV7-9
TGTGCCAGCAGCCCTAGCGGGAGCTCCTACAATGAGCAGTTCTTC
CASSPSGSSYNEQFF
>-|-|TRBJ2-5|TRBV18
TGTGCCAGCTCACCAGTAATCACAGAACAAGAGACCCAGTACTTC
CASSPVITEQETQYF
>-|-|TRBJ1-5|TRBV19
TGTGCCAGTAACCCAGGGTCCTGGGGCAATCAGCCCCAGCATTTT
CASNPGSWGNQPQHF
>once|-|TRBJ2-5|TRBV30
TGTGCCTGGAGTGTACAATATAGCGCGACGGGGCCCCAGTACTTC
CAWSVQYSATGPQYF
>once|-|TRBJ1-1|TRBV30
TGTGCCTGGAGTTCGCAGCCGAACACTGAAGCTTTCTTT
CAWSSQPNTEAFF
>-|-|TRBJ1-1|TRBV7-8
TGTGCCAGCAGCCCCGAGGGACTCCTCTGGGGGACTGAAGCTTTCTTT
CASSPEGLLWGTEAFF
>once|TRBD2|TRBJ2-3|TRBV7-8
TGTGCCAGCAGCTCCAGCCCCGGACTAGCTACAGATACGCAGTATTTT
CASSSSPGLATDTQYF
>-|-|TRBJ1-5|TRBV7-7
TGTGCTAGCAGCTTAAGGGACTATCAGGCGCCCCAGCATTTT
CASSLRDYQAPQHF
>-|-|TRBJ2-7|TRBV5-5
TGTGCCAGCAGCCCGCCGATGGTTACCTACGAGCAGTACTTC
CASSPPMVTYEQYF
>-|TRBD2|TRBJ2-7|TRBV5-1
TGCGCCAGCAGCTTGGGGCTAGCGGGAGTTGGCCACGAGCAGTACTTC
CASSLGLAGVGHEQYF
>-|-|TRBJ2-7|TRBV30
TGTGCCTGGAGAGGGGCCAGGGTCGAGCAGTACTTC
CAWRGARVEQYF
>-|TRBD2|TRBJ2-7|TRBV6-5
TGTGCCAGCAGTCTAAGCGGGAGCTCCTACGAGCAGTACTTC
CASSLSGSSYEQYF
>-|TRBD2|TRBJ2-5|TRBV5-1
TGCGCCAGCAGTCCGGGGAGCGGGAGCATGGAGACCCAGTACTTC
CASSPGSGSMETQYF
>-|-|TRBJ2-1|TRBV29-1
TGCAGCGTTGGGGGAGCCGACAATGAGCAGTTCTTC
CSVGGADNEQFF
>-|-|TRBJ2-3|TRBV6-5
TGTGCCAGTAAACTAGGAATCGTGTCAGATACGCAGTATTTT
CASKLGIVSDTQYF
>-|TRBD2|TRBJ2-2|TRBV27
TGTGCCAGCAGTTTATACCCAGCGGGAGGCGGAGGGGAGCTGTTTTTT
CASSLYPAGGGGELFF
>-|-|TRBJ1-1|TRBV19
TGTGCCAGTAGTCCGGGGTCGAAAAACACTGAAGCTTTCTTT
CASSPGSKNTEAFF
>-|-|TRBJ2-7|TRBV19
TGTGCCAGTAGTATAGGAGGAGGTACTTCCGAGCAGTACTTC
CASSIGGGTSEQYF
>-|-|TRBJ2-7|TRBV6-1
TGTGCCAGCACCCAGGGGGGGTTTTCCCACGAGCAGTACTTC
CASTQGGFSHEQYF
>-|TRBD1|TRBJ1-1|TRBV7-9
TGTGCCAGCAGCTTCGGACAGGTGAACACTGAAGCTTTCTTT
CASSFGQVNTEAFF
>-|-|TRBJ1-5|TRBV7-8
TGTGCCAGCAGCTTAGAGGAGAGGGAGCCCCAGCATTTT
CASSLEEREPQHF
>few|-|TRBJ1-4|TRBV10-3
TGTGCCATCAGTGTGGGTAACAGGGCAACTAATGAAAAACTGTTTTTT
CAISVGNRATNEKLFF
>-|-|TRBJ2-1|TRBV4-1
TGCGCCAGCAGCCCAGGTCCAGGGGGGGATGAGCAGTTCTTC
CASSPGPGGDEQFF
>-|-|TRBJ2-7|TRBV9
TGTGCCAGCAGCCCTTCGGTTTCCAACACCTACGAGCAGTACTTC
CASSPSVSNTYEQYF
>-|-|TRBJ2-2|TRBV6-5
TGTGCCAGCAAAGCCCGTGGGCCCGGGGAGCTGTTTTTT
CASKARGPGELFF
>-|TRBD2|TRBJ2-7|TRBV11-1
TGTGCCAGCAGCTGGGGGCTAGCGGGAGTGGTGGGCTCCTACGAGCAGTACTTC
CASSWGLAGVVGSYEQYF
>-|-|TRBJ2-7|TRBV11-2
TGTGCCAGCAGCTTAGATCCCCCAACAGGAAGGTACGAGCAGTACTTC
CASSLDPPTGRYEQYF
>-|TRBD2|TRBJ2-7|TRBV6-1
TGTGCCAGCAGTGAAGAAAGTAGCGGGGACTACGAGCAGTACTTC
CASSEESSGDYEQYF
>few|-|TRBJ1-2|TRBV18
TGTGCCAGCTCACCAACGGGGCCTAACTATGGCTACACCTTC
CASSPTGPNYGYTF
>-|-|TRBJ2-7|TRBV4-1
TGTGCCAGCAGCCAAGTTGTCTGGCGGCACGAGCAGTACTTC
CASSQVVWRHEQYF
>few|TRBD1|TRBJ2-7|TRBV5-4
TGTGCCAGCAGCTGGGGACAGGGGGCGTACGAGCAGTACTTC
CASSWGQGAYEQYF
>-|-|TRBJ1-1|TRBV7-9
TGTGCCAGCAGCTTGGGGCGGGGGAACACTGAAGCTTTCTTT
CASSLGRGNTEAFF
>-|TRBD2|TRBJ2-2|TRBV6-5
TGTGCCAGCAGCTATAGCGGGAGATCCGGGGAGCTGTTTTTT
CASSYSGRSGELFF
>-|-|TRBJ1-2|TRBV6-1
TGTGCCAGCAGTGAAAGCGGGAACTATGGCTACACCTTC
CASSESGNYGYTF
>-|TRBD1|TRBJ1-2|TRBV11-1
TGTGCCAGCAGACCTGTTACCGGGACAGGGGACTATGGCTACACCTTC
CASRPVTGTGDYGYTF
>-|TRBD1|TRBJ2-2|TRBV5-1
TGCGCCAGCAGCCCAGGGACAGCGAACACCGGGGAGCTGTTTTTT
CASSPGTANTGELFF
>-|-|TRBJ1-2|TRBV5-6
TGTGCCAGCAGCTTGGATTCGGGGGCCTATGGCTACACCTTC
CASSLDSGAYGYTF
>-|-|TRBJ2-4|TRBV28
TGTGCCAGCAGGCAGGGGGGTGGGGCCAAAAACATTCAGTACTTC
CASRQGGGAKNIQYF
>-|-|TRBJ2-7|TRBV5-1
TGCGCCAGCAGCTGGGGGGCGGGGGCTTCCTACGAGCAGTACTTC
CASSWGAGASYEQYF
>-|TRBD1|TRBJ2-5|TRBV18
TGTGCCAGCTCACTTTCCCTTGGACAGGGAAAAGAGACCCAGTACTTC
CASSLSLGQGKETQYF